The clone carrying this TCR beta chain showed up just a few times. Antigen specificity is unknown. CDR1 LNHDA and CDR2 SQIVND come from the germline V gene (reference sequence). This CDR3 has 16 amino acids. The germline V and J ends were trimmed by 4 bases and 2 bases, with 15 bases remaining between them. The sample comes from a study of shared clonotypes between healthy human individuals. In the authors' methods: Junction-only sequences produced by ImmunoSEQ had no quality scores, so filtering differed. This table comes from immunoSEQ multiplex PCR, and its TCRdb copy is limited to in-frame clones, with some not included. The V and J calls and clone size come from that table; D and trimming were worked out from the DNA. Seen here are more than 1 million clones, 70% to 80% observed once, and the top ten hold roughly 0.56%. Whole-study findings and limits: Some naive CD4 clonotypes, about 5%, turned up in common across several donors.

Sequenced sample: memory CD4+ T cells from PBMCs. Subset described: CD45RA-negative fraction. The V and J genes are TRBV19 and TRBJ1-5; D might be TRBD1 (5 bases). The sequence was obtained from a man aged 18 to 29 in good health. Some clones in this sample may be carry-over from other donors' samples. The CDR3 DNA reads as TGTGCCAGTAGTACCCGATTTAGGGGAGGCAATCAGCCCCAGCATTTT. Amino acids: CASSTRFRGGNQPQHF.